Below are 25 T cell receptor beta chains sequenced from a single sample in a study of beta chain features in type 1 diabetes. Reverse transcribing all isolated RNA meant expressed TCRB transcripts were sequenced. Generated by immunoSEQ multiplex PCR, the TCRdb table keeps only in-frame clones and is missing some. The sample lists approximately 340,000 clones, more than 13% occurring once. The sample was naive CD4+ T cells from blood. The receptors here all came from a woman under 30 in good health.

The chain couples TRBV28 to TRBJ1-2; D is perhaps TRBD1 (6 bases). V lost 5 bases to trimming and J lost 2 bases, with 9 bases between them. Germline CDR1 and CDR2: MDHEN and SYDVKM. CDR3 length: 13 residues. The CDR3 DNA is TGTGCCAGCAGTGGGACAACCAACTATGGCTACACCTTC. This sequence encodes CASSGTTNYGYTF.

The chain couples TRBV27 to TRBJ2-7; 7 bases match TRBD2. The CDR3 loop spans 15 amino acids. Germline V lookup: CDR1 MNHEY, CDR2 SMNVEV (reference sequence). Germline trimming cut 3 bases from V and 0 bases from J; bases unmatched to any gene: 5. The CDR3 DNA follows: TGTGCCAGCAGTTTCACTAGCGCCAACTCCTACGAGCAGTACTTC. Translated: CASSFTSANSYEQYF.

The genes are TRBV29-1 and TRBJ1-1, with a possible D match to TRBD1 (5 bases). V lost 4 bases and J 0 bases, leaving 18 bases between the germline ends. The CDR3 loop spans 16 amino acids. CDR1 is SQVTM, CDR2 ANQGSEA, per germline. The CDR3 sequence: CSVVGQGPIMNTEAFF. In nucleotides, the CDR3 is TGCAGCGTTGTAGGTCAGGGTCCCATCATGAACACTGAAGCTTTCTTT.

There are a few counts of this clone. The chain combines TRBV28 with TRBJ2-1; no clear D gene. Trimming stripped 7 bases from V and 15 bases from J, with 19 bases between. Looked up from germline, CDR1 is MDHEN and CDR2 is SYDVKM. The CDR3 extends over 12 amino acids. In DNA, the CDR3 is TGTGCCAGCACCTCCCCCAAAGCCGCGCGGTTCTTC. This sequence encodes CASTSPKAARFF.

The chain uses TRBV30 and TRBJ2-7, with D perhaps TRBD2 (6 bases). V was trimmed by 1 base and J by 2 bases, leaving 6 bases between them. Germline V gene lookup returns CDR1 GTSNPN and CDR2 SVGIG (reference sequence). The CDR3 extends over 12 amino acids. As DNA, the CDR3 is TGTGCCTGGAGTGGCGGGACCTACGAGCAGTACTTC. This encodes CAWSGGTYEQYF.

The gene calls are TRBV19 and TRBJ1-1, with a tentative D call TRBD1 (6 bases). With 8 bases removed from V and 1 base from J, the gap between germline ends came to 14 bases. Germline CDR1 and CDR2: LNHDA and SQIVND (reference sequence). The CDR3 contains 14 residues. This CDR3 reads CASGKTGPNTEAFF. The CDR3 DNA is TGTGCCAGTGGTAAGACAGGCCCGAACACTGAAGCTTTCTTT. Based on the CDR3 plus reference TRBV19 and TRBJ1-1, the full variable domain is DGGITQSPKYLFRKEGQNVTLSCEQNLNHDAMYWYRQDPGQGLRLIYYSQIVNDFQKGDIAEGYSVSREKKESFPLTVTSAQKNPTAFYLCASGKTGPNTEAFFGQGTRLTVV.

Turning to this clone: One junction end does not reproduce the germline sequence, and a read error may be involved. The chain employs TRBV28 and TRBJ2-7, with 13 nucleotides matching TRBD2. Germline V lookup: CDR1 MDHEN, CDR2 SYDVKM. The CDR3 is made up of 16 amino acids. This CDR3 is CASSLWTSGSSYEQYF. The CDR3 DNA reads TGTGCCAGCAGTCTATGGACTAGCGGGAGCTCCTACGAGCAGTACTTC.

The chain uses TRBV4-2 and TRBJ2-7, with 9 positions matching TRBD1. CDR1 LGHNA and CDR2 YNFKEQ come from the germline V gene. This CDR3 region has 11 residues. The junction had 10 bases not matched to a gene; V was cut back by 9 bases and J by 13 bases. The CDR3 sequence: CASRDWDRVYF. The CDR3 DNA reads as TGTGCCAGTCGCGACTGGGACAGGGTCTACTTC.

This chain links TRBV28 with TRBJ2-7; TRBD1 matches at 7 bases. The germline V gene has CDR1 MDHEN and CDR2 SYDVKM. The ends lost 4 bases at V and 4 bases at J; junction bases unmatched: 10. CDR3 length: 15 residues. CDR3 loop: CASSSPGGMSYEQYF. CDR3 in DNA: TGTGCCAGCAGTTCTCCAGGGGGTATGTCTTACGAGCAGTACTTC.

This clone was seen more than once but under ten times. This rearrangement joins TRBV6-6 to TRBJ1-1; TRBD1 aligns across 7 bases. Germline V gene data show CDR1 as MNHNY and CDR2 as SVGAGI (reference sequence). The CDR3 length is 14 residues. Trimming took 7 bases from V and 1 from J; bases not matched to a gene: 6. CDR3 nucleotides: TGTGCCAGCAACTGGGACAGATCGAACACTGAAGCTTTCTTT. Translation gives CASNWDRSNTEAFF.

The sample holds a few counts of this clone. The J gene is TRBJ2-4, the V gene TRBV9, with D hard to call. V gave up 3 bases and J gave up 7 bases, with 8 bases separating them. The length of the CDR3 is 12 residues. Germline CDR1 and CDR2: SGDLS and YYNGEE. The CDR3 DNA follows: TGTGCCAGCAGCGGCACTCGGAACATTCAGTACTTC. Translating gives CASSGTRNIQYF.

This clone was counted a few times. The CDR3 here is CASSPQPREGPWEQYF. CDR3 DNA: TGTGCCAGCAGCCCCCAGCCGCGGGAGGGCCCTTGGGAGCAGTACTTC. The chain carries TRBV13 and TRBJ2-7, with TRBD2 matching 9 bases. This CDR3 has 16 residues. In germline, CDR1 is PRHDT, CDR2 FYEKMQ (reference sequence). V gave up 5 bases and J gave up 7 bases; unmatched junction bases: 15.

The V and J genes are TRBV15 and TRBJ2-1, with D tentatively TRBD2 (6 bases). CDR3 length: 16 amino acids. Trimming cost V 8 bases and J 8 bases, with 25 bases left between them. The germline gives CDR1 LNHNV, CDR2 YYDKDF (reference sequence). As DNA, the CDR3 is TGTGCCACCTTATTCCCGTGGCGGGGCCCTAGCCATGAGCAGTTCTTC. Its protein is CATLFPWRGPSHEQFF.

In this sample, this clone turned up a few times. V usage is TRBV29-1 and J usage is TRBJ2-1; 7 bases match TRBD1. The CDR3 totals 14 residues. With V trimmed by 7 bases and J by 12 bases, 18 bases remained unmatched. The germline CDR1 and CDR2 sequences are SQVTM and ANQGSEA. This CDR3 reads CSGIGTAIQNGQFF. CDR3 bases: TGCAGCGGGATAGGGACAGCAATACAAAACGGGCAGTTCTTC.

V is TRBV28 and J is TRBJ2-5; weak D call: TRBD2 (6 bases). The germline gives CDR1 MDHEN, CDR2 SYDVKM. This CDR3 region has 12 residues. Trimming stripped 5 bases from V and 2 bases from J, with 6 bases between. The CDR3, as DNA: TGTGCCAGCAGTAGCGGGCAAGAGACCCAGTACTTC. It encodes CASSSGQETQYF.

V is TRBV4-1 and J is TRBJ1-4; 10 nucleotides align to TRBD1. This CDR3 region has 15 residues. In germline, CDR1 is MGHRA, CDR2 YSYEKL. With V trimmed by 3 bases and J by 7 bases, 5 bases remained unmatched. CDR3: CASSQMTGGSEKLFF. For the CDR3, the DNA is TGCGCCAGCAGCCAGATGACAGGGGGCAGTGAAAAACTGTTTTTT.

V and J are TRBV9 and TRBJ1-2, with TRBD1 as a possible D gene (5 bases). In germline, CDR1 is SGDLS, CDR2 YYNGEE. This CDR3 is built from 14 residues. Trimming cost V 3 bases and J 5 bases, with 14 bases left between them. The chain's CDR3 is CASSAGGGEYGYTF. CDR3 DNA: TGTGCCAGCAGCGCTGGGGGAGGGGAATATGGCTACACCTTC.

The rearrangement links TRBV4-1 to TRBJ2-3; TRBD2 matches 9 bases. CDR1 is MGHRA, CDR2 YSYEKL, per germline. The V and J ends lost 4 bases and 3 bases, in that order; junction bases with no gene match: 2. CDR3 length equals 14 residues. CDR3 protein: CASSPTSGTDTQYF. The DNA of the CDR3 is TGCGCCAGCAGCCCGACTAGCGGTACAGATACGCAGTATTTT.

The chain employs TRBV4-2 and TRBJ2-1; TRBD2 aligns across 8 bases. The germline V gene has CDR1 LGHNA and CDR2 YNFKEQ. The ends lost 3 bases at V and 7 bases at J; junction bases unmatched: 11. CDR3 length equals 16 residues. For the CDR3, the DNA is TGTGCCAGCAGCCAGGACGCGGGAGGCCGGGGTAATGAGCAGTTCTTC. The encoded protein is CASSQDAGGRGNEQFF.

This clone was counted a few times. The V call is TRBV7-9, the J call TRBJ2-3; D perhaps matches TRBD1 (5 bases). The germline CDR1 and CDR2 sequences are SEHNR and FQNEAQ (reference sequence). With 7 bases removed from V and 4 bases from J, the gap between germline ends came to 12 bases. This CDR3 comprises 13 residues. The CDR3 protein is CASTLTAADTQYF. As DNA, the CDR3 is TGTGCCAGCACCCTGACAGCTGCAGATACGCAGTATTTT.

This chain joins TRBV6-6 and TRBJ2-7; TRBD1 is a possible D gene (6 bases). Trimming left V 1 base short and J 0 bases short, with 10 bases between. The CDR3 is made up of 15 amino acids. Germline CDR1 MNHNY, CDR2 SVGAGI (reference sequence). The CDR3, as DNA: TGTGCCAGCAGTTACTTGGGACAAATCTCCTACGAGCAGTACTTC. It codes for CASSYLGQISYEQYF.

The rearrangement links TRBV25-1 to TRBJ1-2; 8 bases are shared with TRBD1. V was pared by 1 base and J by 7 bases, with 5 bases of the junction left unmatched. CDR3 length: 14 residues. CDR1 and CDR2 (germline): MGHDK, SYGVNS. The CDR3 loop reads CASSEWQGAVGYTF. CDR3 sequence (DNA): TGTGCCAGCAGTGAATGGCAGGGGGCGGTTGGCTACACCTTC.

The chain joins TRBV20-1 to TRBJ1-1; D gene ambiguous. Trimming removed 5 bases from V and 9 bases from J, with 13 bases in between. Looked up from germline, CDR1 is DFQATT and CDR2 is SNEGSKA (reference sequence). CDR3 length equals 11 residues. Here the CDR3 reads CSAGPDIKAFF. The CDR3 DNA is TGCAGTGCTGGTCCAGATATAAAAGCTTTCTTT.

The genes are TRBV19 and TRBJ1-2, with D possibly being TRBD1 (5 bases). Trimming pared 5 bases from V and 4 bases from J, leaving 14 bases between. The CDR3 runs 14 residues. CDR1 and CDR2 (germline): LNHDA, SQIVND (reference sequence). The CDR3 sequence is CASSEVQETYGYTF. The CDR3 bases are TGTGCCAGTAGTGAAGTACAGGAAACCTATGGCTACACCTTC.

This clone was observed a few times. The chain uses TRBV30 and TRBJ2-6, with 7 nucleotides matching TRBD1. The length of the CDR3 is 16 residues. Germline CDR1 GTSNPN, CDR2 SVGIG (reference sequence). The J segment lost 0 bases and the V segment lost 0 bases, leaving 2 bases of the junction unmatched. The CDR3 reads CAWSVGQDSGANVLTF. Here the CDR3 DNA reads TGTGCCTGGAGTGTAGGACAGGACTCTGGGGCCAACGTCCTGACTTTC.